This TCR beta chain was sequenced for a study of T cell responses to AZD1222 COVID-19 vaccine (TCRdb year 2021). Study-wide context: TCR sequencing covered fewer than 250 trial participants: approximately 200 given two doses of AZD1222 and 26 given two doses of MenACWY control vaccine. Trial participants were enrolled by age into 18-55, 56-69 and 70-plus year subgroups, with about 150, 27 and 61 TCR-sequenced participants respectively. The paper's findings and limits, for the study overall: Reportedly, almost half of the unique spike-specific TCRs recognized epitopes lying outside the regions that are mutated in the B.1.351 and B.1.1.7 variants. Only 5 to 7 AZD1222 recipients were SARS-CoV-2 seropositive at baseline, limiting conclusions about previously exposed vaccinees. The whole spike protein was spanned by vaccine-associated CD4 TCRs, and dominant responses were seen in regions 160-218 and 743-854. Spike-specific TCR breadth and depth rose significantly after two AZD1222 doses compared with day 0 and with MenACWY recipients. Because no day 14 peak-response samples were available, repertoires were characterized only after the peak T cell response. Participants were mostly white British, with more females than males. The authors suggested clonal diversity may have been underestimated. The 56-69-year group was small, and its depth increase did not reach significance, likely because of low power.

The CDR3 regions of human TCRbeta chains were analyzed by immunosequencing. In the source study's methods: TCRs in the repertoires were compared against a reference library of SARS-CoV-2-specific TCRs that had been generated with the MIRA antigen-specificity platform. Breadth meant the fraction of unique TCRs that were SARS-CoV-2-associated, whereas depth meant the fraction of total T cells that were SARS-CoV-2-associated. Each spike-specific TCR was assigned to its reactive spike region and to a CD4 or CD8 class using the MIRA data. Log10-transformed breadth and depth values were compared by one-way ANOVA with Sidak's multiple comparisons tests. Sourced from immuneACCESS, this table was stored by TCRdb with only in-frame sequences that have V and J called. A share of the clones is absent; for the studies checked, an unresolved V gene accounts for under half, and the remainder has no known explanation. V, J and clone size are taken as reported in that table, and D and trimming were inferred from the DNA itself. Across this sample there are under 150,000 clones, with 65% to 90% seen only once. Jointly, the top ten make up around 8% of the sample.

The time point label corresponds to: about 28 days (+/-7) after the second vaccine dose. Taken with the paper, the label for treatment or condition translates to: meningococcal conjugate vaccine given as trial control. Vaccinee samples were obtained from the UK trials COV001 and COV002, which included a single-blind randomized controlled phase 2/3 trial of AZD1222 (ChAdOx1 nCoV-19) in healthy adults. For TCRbeta chain sequencing, PBMC samples from trial participants were taken at day 0 and at day 28 after the second dose. With regard to this clone: The specificity of this receptor is unknown. Within one base of it there is no much larger clone, and no base qualities were kept.

Spanning cysteine to phenylalanine, the CDR3 consists of 15 amino acids. Of all the DNA, just the CDR3 is kept, 45 bases in frame from base 1. The V end loses 5 bases and the J end loses 3 bases, and a stretch of 16 bases separates them. The germline V gene supplies CDR1 MDHEN and CDR2 SYDVKM. The sequencing used peripheral blood, collected 28 days after the second dose of the MenACWY control vaccine. The source is an adult who received the MenACWY meningococcal vaccine as a control. The chain joins TRBV28 to TRBJ1-2; possibly the D gene is TRBD1, per 6 matching bases. CDR3 region: CASSPRTANHYGYTF. The bases read TGTGCCAGCAGTCCCCGGACAGCGAACCACTATGGCTACACCTTC.